This T cell receptor beta chain was recovered during a study of post-analysis software for immune sequencing data. Germline lookup yields CDR1 SQVTM and CDR2 ANQGSEA. V was cut by 2 bases and J by 0 bases, with 8 bases left in between. The CDR3 loop spans 13 amino acids. Unique-molecular-identifier-tagged TCR beta cDNA libraries were used. TCRdb re-called the PCR reads through MiXCR, storing one row per CDR3 protein. The sample yields approximately 570,000 distinct CDR3 sequences, roughly two fifths seen once. Overall study results and limits: Strong co-clustering by F measure linked samples that shared a preparation batch. There were a few TRBV segments more frequent in patients than controls, and TRBV5-6, TRBV5-1 and TRBV20-1 were among them.

About this clonotype itself: Antigen unknown.

Source material: blood. The clonotype was recovered from a girl between 5 and 17 years old with multiple sclerosis. The chain carries TRBV29-1 and TRBJ2-7; D remains unclear. The CDR3 region is CSVESPDSYEQYF. The CDR3 nucleotides read TGCAGCGTTGAATCTCCAGACTCCTACGAGCAGTACTTC.